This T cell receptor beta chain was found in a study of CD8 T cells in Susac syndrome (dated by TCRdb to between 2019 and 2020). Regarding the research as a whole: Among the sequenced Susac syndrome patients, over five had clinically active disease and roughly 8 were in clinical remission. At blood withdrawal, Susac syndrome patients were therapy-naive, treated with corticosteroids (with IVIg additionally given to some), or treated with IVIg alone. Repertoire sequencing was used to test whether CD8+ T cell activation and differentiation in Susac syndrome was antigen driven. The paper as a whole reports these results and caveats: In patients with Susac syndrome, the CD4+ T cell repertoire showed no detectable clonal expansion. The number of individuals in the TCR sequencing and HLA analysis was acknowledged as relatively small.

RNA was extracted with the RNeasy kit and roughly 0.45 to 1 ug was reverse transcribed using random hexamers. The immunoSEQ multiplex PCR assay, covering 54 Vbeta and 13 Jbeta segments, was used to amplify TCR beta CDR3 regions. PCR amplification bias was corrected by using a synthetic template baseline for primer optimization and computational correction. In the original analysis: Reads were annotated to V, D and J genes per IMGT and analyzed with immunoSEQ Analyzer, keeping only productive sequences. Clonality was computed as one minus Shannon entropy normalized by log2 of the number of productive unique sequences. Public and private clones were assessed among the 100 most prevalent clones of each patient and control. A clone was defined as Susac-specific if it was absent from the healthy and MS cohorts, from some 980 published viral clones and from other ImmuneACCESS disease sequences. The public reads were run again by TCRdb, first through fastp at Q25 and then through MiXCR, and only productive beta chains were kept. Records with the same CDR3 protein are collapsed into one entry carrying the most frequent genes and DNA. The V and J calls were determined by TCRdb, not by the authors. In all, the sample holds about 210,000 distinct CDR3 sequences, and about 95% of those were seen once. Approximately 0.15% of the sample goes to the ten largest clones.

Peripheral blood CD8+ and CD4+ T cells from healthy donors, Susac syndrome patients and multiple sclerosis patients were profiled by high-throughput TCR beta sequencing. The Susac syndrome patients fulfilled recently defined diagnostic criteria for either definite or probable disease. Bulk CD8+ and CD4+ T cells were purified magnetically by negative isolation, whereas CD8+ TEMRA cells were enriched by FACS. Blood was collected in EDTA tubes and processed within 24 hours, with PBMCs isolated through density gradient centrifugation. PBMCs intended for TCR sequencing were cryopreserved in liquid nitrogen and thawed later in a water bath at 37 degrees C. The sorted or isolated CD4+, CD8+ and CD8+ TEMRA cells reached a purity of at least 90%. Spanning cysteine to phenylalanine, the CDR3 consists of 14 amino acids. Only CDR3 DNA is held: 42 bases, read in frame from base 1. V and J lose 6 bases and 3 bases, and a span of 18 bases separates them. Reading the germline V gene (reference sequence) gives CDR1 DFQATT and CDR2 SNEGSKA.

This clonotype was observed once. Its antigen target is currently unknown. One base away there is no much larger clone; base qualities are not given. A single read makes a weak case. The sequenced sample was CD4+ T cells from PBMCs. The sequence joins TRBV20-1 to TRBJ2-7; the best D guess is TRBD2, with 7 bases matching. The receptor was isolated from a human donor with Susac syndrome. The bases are TGCAGTGCAGTTCGAGGGGGGGGCTTCTACGAGCAGTACTTC. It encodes CSAVRGGGFYEQYF.